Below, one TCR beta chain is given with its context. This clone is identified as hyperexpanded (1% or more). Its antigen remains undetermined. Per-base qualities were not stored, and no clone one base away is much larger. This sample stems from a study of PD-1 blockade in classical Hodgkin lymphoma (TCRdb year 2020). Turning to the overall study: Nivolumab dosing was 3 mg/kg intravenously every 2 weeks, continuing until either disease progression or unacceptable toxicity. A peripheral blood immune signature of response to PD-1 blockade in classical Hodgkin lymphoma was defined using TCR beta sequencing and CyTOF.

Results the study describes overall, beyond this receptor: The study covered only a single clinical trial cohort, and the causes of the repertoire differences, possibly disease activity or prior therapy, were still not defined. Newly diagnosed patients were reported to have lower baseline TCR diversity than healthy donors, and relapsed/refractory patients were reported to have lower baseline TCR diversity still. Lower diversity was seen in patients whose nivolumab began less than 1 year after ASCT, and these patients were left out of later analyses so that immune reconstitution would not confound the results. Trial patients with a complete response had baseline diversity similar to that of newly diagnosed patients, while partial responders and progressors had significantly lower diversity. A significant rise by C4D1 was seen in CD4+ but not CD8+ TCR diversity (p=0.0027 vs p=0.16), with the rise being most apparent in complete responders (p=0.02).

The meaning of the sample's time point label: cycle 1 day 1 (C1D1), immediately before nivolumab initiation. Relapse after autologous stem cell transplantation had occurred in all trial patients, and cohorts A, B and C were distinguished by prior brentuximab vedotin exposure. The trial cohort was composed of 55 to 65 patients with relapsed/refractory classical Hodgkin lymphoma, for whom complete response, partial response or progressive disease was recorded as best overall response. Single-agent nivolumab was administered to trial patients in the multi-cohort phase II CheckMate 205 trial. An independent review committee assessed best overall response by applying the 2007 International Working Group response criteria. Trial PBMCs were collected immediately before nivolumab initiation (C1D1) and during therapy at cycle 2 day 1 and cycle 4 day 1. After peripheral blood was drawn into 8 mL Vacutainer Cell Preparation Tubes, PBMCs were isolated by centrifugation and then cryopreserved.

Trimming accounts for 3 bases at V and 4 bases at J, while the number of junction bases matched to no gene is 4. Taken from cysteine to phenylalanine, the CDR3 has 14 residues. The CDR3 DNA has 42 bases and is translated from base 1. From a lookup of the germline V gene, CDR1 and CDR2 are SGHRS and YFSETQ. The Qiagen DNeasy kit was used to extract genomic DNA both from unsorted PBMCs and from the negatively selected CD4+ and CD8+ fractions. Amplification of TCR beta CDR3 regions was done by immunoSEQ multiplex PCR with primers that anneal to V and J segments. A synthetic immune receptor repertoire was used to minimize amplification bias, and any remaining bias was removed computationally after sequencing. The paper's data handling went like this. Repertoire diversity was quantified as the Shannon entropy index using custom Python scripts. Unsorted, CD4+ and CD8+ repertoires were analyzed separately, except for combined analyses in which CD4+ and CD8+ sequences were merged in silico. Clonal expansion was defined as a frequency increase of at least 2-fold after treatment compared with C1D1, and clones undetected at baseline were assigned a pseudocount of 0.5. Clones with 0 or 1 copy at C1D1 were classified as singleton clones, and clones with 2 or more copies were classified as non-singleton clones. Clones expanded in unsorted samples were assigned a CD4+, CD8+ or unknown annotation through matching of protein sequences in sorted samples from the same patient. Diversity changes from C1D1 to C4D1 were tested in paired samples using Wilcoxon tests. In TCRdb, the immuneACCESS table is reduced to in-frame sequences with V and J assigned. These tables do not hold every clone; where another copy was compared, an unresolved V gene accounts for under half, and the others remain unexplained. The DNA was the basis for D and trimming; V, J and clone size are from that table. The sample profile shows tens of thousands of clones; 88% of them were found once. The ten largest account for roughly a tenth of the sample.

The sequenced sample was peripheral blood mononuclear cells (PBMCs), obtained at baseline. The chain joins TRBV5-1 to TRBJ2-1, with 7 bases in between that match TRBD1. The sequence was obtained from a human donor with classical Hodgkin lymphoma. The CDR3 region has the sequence CASSYTGDYNEQFF. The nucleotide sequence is TGCGCCAGCAGCTATACAGGGGATTACAATGAGCAGTTCTTC.